The following is a T cell receptor beta chain sequence with its context. J lost 4 bases, V lost 5 bases, and 13 bases had no gene match. The germline V gene encodes CDR1 SGHTA and CDR2 FQGTGA. The CDR3 totals 16 residues. This record comes from a study of blood T cell repertoires in COVID-19. Study-level information: The origin of the acute and convalescent COVID-19 samples was the United States, Italy and Spain. Sample material is recorded as cDNA or gDNA derived from T cells, B-cell-depleted T cells, or PBMCs.

As processed by the authors: Reference gene primer amplification in the assay estimated nucleated cell counts. Data came from immunoSEQ multiplex PCR; TCRdb stores just in-frame clones and leaves some out. D and trimming come from the DNA, and the V and J calls and clone size come from that table. The sample shows fewer than 250,000 clones, about 89% of them seen only once. The chain joins TRBV7-3 to TRBJ1-1; TRBD1 aligns across 7 bases. The material sequenced was peripheral blood. The TCR sequence derives from a woman aged 55-70 years who had recovered from COVID-19. CDR3 protein: CASSKTPGQKSTEAFF. CDR3 coding DNA: TGTGCCAGCAGCAAAACCCCGGGACAGAAAAGCACTGAAGCTTTCTTT.